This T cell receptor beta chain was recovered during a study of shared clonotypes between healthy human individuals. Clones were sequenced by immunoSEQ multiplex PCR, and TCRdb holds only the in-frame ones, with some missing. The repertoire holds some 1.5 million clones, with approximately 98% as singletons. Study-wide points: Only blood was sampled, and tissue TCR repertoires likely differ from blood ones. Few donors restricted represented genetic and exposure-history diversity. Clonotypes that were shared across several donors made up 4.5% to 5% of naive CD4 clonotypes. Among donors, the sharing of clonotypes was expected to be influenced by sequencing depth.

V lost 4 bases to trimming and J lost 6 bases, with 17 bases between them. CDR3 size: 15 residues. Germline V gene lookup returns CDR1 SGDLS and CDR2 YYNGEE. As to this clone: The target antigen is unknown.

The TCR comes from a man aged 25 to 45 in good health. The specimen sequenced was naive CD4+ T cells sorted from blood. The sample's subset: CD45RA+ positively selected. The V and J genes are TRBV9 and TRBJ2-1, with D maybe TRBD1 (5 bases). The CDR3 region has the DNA TGTGCCAGCAGCCTTTTGGGGCACGCAACCAATGAGCAGTTCTTC. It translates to CASSLLGHATNEQFF.